Following are 3 T cell receptor beta chains from one sample sequenced in a study of cytomegalovirus exposure and HLA in healthy donors. This PCR relied on a set of 60 Vbeta primers and 13 Jbeta primers. Method: immunoSEQ multiplex PCR; TCRdb's copy keeps in-frame clones and lacks some. Here the sample spans over 85,000 clones, roughly three quarters being singletons. Sequenced material: PBMCs. The receptors come from a male donor in good health and CMV-seropositive.

This chain uses TRBV28 with TRBJ1-5; TRBD1 might be the D (6 bases). This CDR3 region has 12 residues. Germline assignment: CDR1 MDHEN and CDR2 SYDVKM. V was trimmed by 10 bases and J by 7 bases, leaving 14 bases between them. Written as DNA, the CDR3 is TGTGCCACCCTACAGGGCAGCCAGCCCCAGCATTTT. Translated: CATLQGSQPQHF.

The chain uses TRBV6-5 and TRBJ2-7; weak D call: TRBD1 (5 bases). This CDR3 contains 12 residues. V shed 7 bases and J shed 5 bases, with 12 bases lying between them. The germline gives CDR1 MNHEY, CDR2 SVGAGI. This chain's CDR3 is CASKGQAHEQYF. The CDR3, as DNA: TGTGCCAGCAAGGGGCAGGCCCACGAGCAGTACTTC.

The chain employs TRBV15 and TRBJ1-3, with a tentative D call TRBD1 (6 bases). The ends were cut back, 0 bases at V and 0 bases at J, with 9 bases in the middle. Germline V gene data show CDR1 as LNHNV and CDR2 as YYDKDF (reference sequence). There are 16 residues in the CDR3. CDR3 coding DNA: TGTGCCACCAGCAGAGACAGGGGCGCCTCTGGAAACACCATATATTTT. It codes for CATSRDRGASGNTIYF.